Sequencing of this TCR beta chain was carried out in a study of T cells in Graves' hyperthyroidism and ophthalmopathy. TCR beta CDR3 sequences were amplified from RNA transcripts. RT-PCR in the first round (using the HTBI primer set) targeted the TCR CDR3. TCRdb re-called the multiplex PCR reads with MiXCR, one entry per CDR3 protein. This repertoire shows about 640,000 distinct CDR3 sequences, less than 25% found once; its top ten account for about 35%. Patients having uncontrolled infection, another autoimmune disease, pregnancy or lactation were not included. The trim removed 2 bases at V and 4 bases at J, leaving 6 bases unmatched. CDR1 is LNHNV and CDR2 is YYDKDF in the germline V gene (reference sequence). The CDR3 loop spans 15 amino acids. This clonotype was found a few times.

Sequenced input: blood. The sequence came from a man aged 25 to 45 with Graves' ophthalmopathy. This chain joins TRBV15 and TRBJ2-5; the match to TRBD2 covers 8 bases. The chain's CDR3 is CATSRLAGTAETQYF. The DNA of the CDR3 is TGTGCCACCAGCAGACTAGCGGGTACGGCAGAGACCCAGTACTTC.